These 16 T cell receptor beta chains were sequenced from one sample in a study of blood T cell repertoires in COVID-19. Assay: immunoSEQ multiplex PCR; the TCRdb copy retains only in-frame clones and omits some. This repertoire shows about 67,000 clones, approximately 87% found once; its top ten account for less than 5.5%. Sequencing used peripheral blood. The receptors were sampled from a man in his forties or fifties with active COVID-19.

The chain carries TRBV2 and TRBJ2-1; TRBD1 matches 7 bases. Looked up from germline, CDR1 is SNHLY and CDR2 is FYNNEI. This CDR3 contains 12 residues. V was pared by 7 bases and J by 16 bases, with 13 bases of the junction left unmatched. CDR3 residues: CASTFQDRVHFF. In DNA, the CDR3 is TGTGCCAGCACCTTCCAAGACAGGGTCCACTTCTTC. The full variable domain, with the rest looked up from reference TRBV2 and TRBJ2-1, is EPEVTQTPSHQVTQMGQEVILRCVPISNHLYFYWYRQILGQKVEFLVSFYNNEISEKSEIFDDQFSVERPDGSNFTLKIRSTKLEDSAMYFCASTFQDRVHFFGPGTRLTVL.

This chain joins TRBV6-6 and TRBJ2-7; 8 bases fit TRBD1. CDR1 MNHNY and CDR2 SVGAGI come from the germline V gene (reference sequence). Trimming removed 0 bases from V and 4 bases from J; junction bases left unmatched: 8. The CDR3 is made up of 16 amino acids. CDR3 sequence (DNA): TGTGCCAGCAGTTACTCGAGTTCAGGGGGCATTTACGAGCAGTACTTC. Protein product: CASSYSSSGGIYEQYF.

The chain combines TRBV10-2 with TRBJ1-5; tentatively, D is TRBD1 (5 bases). V was trimmed by 1 base and J by 0 bases, leaving 10 bases between them. CDR3 length: 16 residues. Germline CDR1 WSHSY, CDR2 SAAADI. CDR3 loop: CASSEWGGDSNQPQHF. The CDR3 DNA is TGCGCCAGCAGTGAGTGGGGGGGGGATAGCAATCAGCCCCAGCATTTT.

The chain joins TRBV11-3 to TRBJ2-2, with D maybe TRBD1 (7 bases). This CDR3 comprises 15 residues. Germline CDR1 reads SGHNT; CDR2 reads YENEEA. V gave up 5 bases and J gave up 4 bases, with 14 bases separating them. The CDR3 is CASSQGGLVTGELFF. The CDR3 bases are TGTGCCAGCAGCCAGGGGGGCCTGGTCACCGGGGAGCTGTTTTTT.

The rearrangement joins TRBV30 to TRBJ1-1; D ambiguous. Germline CDR1 and CDR2: GTSNPN and SVGIG (reference sequence). The CDR3 runs 11 residues. V was trimmed by 5 bases and J by 3 bases, leaving 7 bases between them. CDR3: CAWLLDTEAFF. CDR3 sequence (DNA): TGTGCCTGGCTACTGGACACTGAAGCTTTCTTT. The full variable domain, in which reference TRBV30 and TRBJ1-1 provide the parts outside the CDR3, is SQTIHQWPATLVQPVGSPLSLECTVEGTSNPNLYWYRQAAGRGLQLLFYSVGIGQISSEVPQNLSASRPQDRQFILSSKKLLLSDSGFYLCAWLLDTEAFFGQGTRLTVV.

Judged by abundance, this clone is medium-sized (0.01 to 0.1%). V usage is TRBV29-1 and J usage is TRBJ2-3; D perhaps matches TRBD1 (5 bases). V lost 3 bases, J lost 5 bases, and 15 bases lay in between. The CDR3 spans 14 residues. The germline CDR1 and CDR2 sequences are SQVTM and ANQGSEA. Written as DNA, the CDR3 is TGCAGCGTTGACAGGGTGCAGCTTGTAGATACGCAGTATTTT. Its protein product is CSVDRVQLVDTQYF.

The rearrangement links TRBV2 to TRBJ1-2; 11 bases line up with TRBD1. CDR3 length equals 17 residues. J lost 6 bases, V lost 9 bases, and 18 bases had no gene match. Looked up from germline, CDR1 is SNHLY and CDR2 is FYNNEI. The CDR3: CASRDGTGGMLSDGYTF. The DNA of the CDR3 is TGTGCCAGTCGAGATGGGACAGGGGGGATGCTGTCTGATGGCTACACCTTC. Drawing the rest from reference TRBV2 and TRBJ1-2, the complete variable domain is EPEVTQTPSHQVTQMGQEVILRCVPISNHLYFYWYRQILGQKVEFLVSFYNNEISEKSEIFDDQFSVERPDGSNFTLKIRSTKLEDSAMYFCASRDGTGGMLSDGYTFGSGTRLTVV.

J is TRBJ2-3 and V is TRBV10-3, with 13 bases identical to TRBD2. Germline V CDR1 and CDR2: ENHRY, SYGVKD. V shed 4 bases and J 4 bases; nucleotides not matched to a gene: 5. The CDR3 loop spans 16 amino acids. CDR3 loop: CAISATSGGAADTQYF. CDR3 bases: TGTGCCATCAGTGCTACTAGCGGGGGGGCAGCAGATACGCAGTATTTT.

This chain connects TRBV6-1 to TRBJ1-2; D not resolved. V was cut by 1 base and J by 13 bases, with 16 bases left in between. The CDR3 consists of 13 residues. Looked up from germline, CDR1 is MNHNS and CDR2 is SASEGT. CDR3 DNA: TGTGCCAGCAGTGAAGGTTTACGGGGTGGGAGCACCTTC. This encodes CASSEGLRGGSTF.

This chain joins TRBV6-5 and TRBJ2-3; D is possibly TRBD2 (5 bases). V was clipped by 0 bases and J by 9 bases, with 16 bases between them. Per germline, CDR1 MNHEY and CDR2 SVGAGI. The CDR3 contains 15 residues. The CDR3 spells CASSYSSRFTGTQYF. CDR3 DNA: TGTGCCAGCAGTTACTCGTCTCGGTTCACGGGGACGCAGTATTTT.

This chain joins TRBV5-4 and TRBJ2-7, with D tentatively TRBD2 (6 bases). V gave up 4 bases and J gave up 3 bases, with 17 bases separating them. Germline V gene sequence: CDR1 SGHNT, CDR2 YYREEE (reference sequence). This CDR3 has 15 amino acids. The CDR3 spells CASSLSTGEGYEQYF. CDR3 DNA: TGTGCCAGCAGCCTCAGTACGGGAGAGGGCTACGAGCAGTACTTC.

V is TRBV7-2 and J is TRBJ1-2; D is undetermined. Germline V gene data show CDR1 as SGHTA and CDR2 as FQGNSA. V dropped 5 bases and J dropped 4 bases, with 8 bases sitting between them. The CDR3 is 12 amino acids. The CDR3 DNA follows: TGTGCCAGCAGCCCCAGCGCCTATGGCTACACCTTC. Protein: CASSPSAYGYTF.

The chain is built from TRBV6-2 or TRBV6-3 and TRBJ2-7; TRBD2 might be the D (5 bases). The ends were cut back, 4 bases at V and 5 bases at J, with 12 bases in the middle. The CDR3 runs 13 residues. The germline gives CDR1 MNHEY, CDR2 SVGEGT. The CDR3 DNA reads as TGTGCCAGCAGTTTCGGGGTTCGGCACGAGCAGTACTTC. It codes for CASSFGVRHEQYF.

The chain employs TRBV4-1 and TRBJ1-2; no clear D gene. The germline V gene has CDR1 MGHRA and CDR2 YSYEKL. V lost 2 bases and J 8 bases, leaving 9 bases between the germline ends. The CDR3 is 12 residues long. The CDR3 DNA reads TGCGCCAGCAGCCAAAACTCCCGGGGCTACACCTTC. It is translated as CASSQNSRGYTF.

The chain is built from TRBV6-5 and TRBJ1-2; TRBD1 aligns across 9 bases. The CDR3 has 14 residues. V was pared by 6 bases and J by 1 base, with 3 bases of the junction left unmatched. The germline V gene has CDR1 MNHEY and CDR2 SVGAGI. CDR3 DNA: TGTGCCAGCAGCCCGGACAGGGGTAACTATGGCTACACCTTC. Protein sequence: CASSPDRGNYGYTF.

The J gene is TRBJ2-1, the V gene TRBV14; no clear D gene. Trimming shortened V by 3 bases and J by 7 bases, and 13 bases separated the two germline ends. The germline V gene has CDR1 SGHDN and CDR2 FVKESK. The CDR3 has 14 amino acids. This CDR3 reads CASSQAARQNEQFF. As DNA, the CDR3 is TGTGCCAGCAGCCAGGCAGCGCGTCAAAATGAGCAGTTCTTC.